This T cell receptor beta chain was identified in a study of cytomegalovirus exposure and HLA in healthy donors. Whole-study findings and limits: Most sequenced TCRs were rare (though some public TCRs occurred in many donors).

Concerning this clone: The antigen is not known.

TCRdb's table, derived via immunoSEQ multiplex PCR, lists solely in-frame clones and lacks some. The table records 45,000 to 55,000 clones, around 90% of them present only once. The sequencing input was PBMCs. The sequence came from a woman aged 30 to 39 in good health and CMV-seronegative.

CDR3 sequence reads: CASRILQGEYGYTF. CDR3 DNA sequence: TGTGCCAGCAGAATCCTCCAGGGGGAGTATGGCTACACCTTC. V is TRBV28 and J is TRBJ1-2; 7 nucleotides line up with TRBD1. V lost 6 bases to trimming and J lost 5 bases; unmatched junction nucleotides: 9. The CDR3 runs to 14 residues. Looked up from germline, CDR1 is MDHEN and CDR2 is SYDVKM.